The sequence of this T cell receptor (beta chain) was determined in a study of post-analysis software for immune sequencing data. Whole-study context: Patients with relapsing-remitting, secondary progressive and progressive-relapsing multiple sclerosis courses were all represented.

Study results and limitations: F measure clustering grouped samples strongly by preparation batch. Versus controls, multiple sclerosis patients showed significantly lower diversity (normalized Chao1).

Included in the TCR beta cDNA libraries were unique molecular identifiers. There were 1 to 10 million T cells, and around 500,000 cDNA molecules came from them. TCRdb analysed the PCR reads with MiXCR anew, one entry per CDR3 protein. This sample carries 600,000 to 700,000 distinct CDR3 sequences, 55% to 60% of them seen once, and the ten largest clones take about 10%. This clonotype was observed a single time. The antigen remains unidentified. Sequencing was performed on blood. The sequence was collected from a girl aged 2 to 9 with multiple sclerosis.

The CDR3 coding sequence is TGTGCCACCCAAGAAGGTAACTCCTACGAGCAGTACTTC. Encoded protein: CATQEGNSYEQYF. The chain carries TRBV7-2 and TRBJ2-7; D unresolved. Per the germline V gene, CDR1 is SGHTA and CDR2 is FQGNSA. V was shortened by 10 bases and J by 0 bases, with 13 bases between the two germline ends. CDR3 size: 13 residues. Looking up the rest from reference TRBV7-2 and TRBJ2-7 gives the full variable domain: GAGVSQSPSNKVTEKGKDVELRCDPISGHTALYWYRQSLGQGLEFLIYFQGNSAPDKSGLPSDRFSAERTGGSVSTLTIQRTQQEDSAVYLCATQEGNSYEQYFGPGTRLTVT.